This record looks at one T cell receptor beta chain sequence and its context. As a fraction of the sample, this clonotype is large (0.1 to 1%). This clone's antigen is unknown. Base qualities are not at hand, and no much larger clone is one base apart. The time point label on this specimen signifies: after preoperative PTX-NDP chemotherapy. Before surgery, patients were given paclitaxel-nedaplatin as preoperative chemotherapy. The CDR3 sequence holds 16 residues, the cysteine and phenylalanine included. Of all the DNA, just the CDR3 is kept, 48 bases in frame from base 1. Compared with germline, V lacks 4 bases and J lacks 3 bases; bases without a gene match: 11. The germline V gene (reference sequence) provides CDR1 SSHAT and CDR2 FNYEAQ. Libraries were built with PCR. TCRdb names HiSeq X Ten as the instrument used. High-throughput sequencing was used to characterize TCR repertoires. TCRdb handled the public reads itself, with Q25 trimming in fastp and clone calling in MiXCR, and kept productive beta chains. Entries are consolidated by CDR3 protein sequence, retaining the most common genes and DNA. In all, the sample holds about 20,000 distinct CDR3 sequences, and 46% of those were seen once. Under 35% of the sample comes from the top ten.

This sample is drawn from a study of esophageal squamous cell carcinoma under preoperative chemotherapy listed by TCRdb under 2018. In terms of the full investigation: Both tumor-infiltrating lymphocytes and peripheral blood T cells had their TCR repertoires profiled in the study. The study assessed how paclitaxel-nedaplatin chemotherapy affected T-cell receptor repertoires in patients with esophageal squamous cell carcinoma. The cohort comprised about 5 patients with primary esophageal squamous cell carcinoma. Repertoires from samples collected before paclitaxel-nedaplatin therapy were compared with repertoires from samples collected after the therapy. Here is what the overall study found, with its caveats: Paclitaxel-nedaplatin therapy induced immediate and substantial clonotype frequency changes, with contraction more likely among abundant clones than amplification. Post-treatment tumor-infiltrating lymphocytes appeared partly derived from peripheral T cells migrating into the tumor, not solely from local clonal changes. After chemotherapy, TCR diversity rose significantly in peripheral T cells, but this increase was not seen in tumor-infiltrating lymphocytes. Only a handful of patients with esophageal squamous cell carcinoma were analyzed, making for a small cohort.

This material was collected from a patient given preoperative chemotherapy. The V and J genes are TRBV7-7 and TRBJ2-5; 7 middle bases align to TRBD2. This receptor was obtained from a human donor with esophageal squamous cell carcinoma. The donor label of this sample is uncertain. The sequenced DNA: TGTGCCAGCAGCTCGGGCGTTGGCGGGAGAAAAGAGACCCAGTACTTC. Its translation is CASSSGVGGRKETQYF.